The rows below give T cell receptor beta chains drawn from one sample of a study of cytomegalovirus exposure and HLA in healthy donors. Generated by immunoSEQ multiplex PCR, the TCRdb table keeps only in-frame clones and is missing some. The sample records more than 150,000 clones, roughly four fifths being singletons. The sequencing input was PBMCs. Source of these receptors: a man in his fifties in good health and CMV-seronegative. The CDR3 runs from the conserved cysteine through the conserved F or W. D genes are given only for firm matches. Rows may omit the clone size; those that give it use once, few, many or a size class.

V gene	J gene	D gene	clone size	CDR3 DNA	CDR3 protein
TRBV4-2	TRBJ2-1	TRBD2	.	TGTGCCAGCAGCGGCCCAGCGGGGGGATCCTACAATGAGCAGTTCTTC	CASSGPAGGSYNEQFF
TRBV6-5	TRBJ2-1	.	.	TGTGCCAGCCACCAAGACAGCTCCTACAATGAGCAGTTCTTC	CASHQDSSYNEQFF
TRBV2	TRBJ2-5	.	.	TGTGCCAGCAGTGTCAGTGCCCGGAGGGAGACCCAGTACTTC	CASSVSARRETQYF
TRBV7-8	TRBJ2-6	.	.	TGTGCCAGCAGCTCCGTCAGTTCTGGGGCCAACGTCCTGACTTTC	CASSSVSSGANVLTF
TRBV11-1	TRBJ1-1	.	.	TGTGCCAGCAGCTTAGCCATGAACACTGAAGCTTTCTTT	CASSLAMNTEAFF
TRBV5-1	TRBJ2-3	.	few	TGCGCCAGCAGCTTGGCCGCGGGACAGTCTTCCACAGATACGCAGTATTTT	CASSLAAGQSSTDTQYF
TRBV18	TRBJ2-5	TRBD2	.	TGTGCCAGCTCACCACCAGCTGCGGGGGGGGTTGAGACCCAGTACTTC	CASSPPAAGGVETQYF
TRBV11-2	TRBJ1-2	.	.	TGTGCCAGCAGCTTAGTGCAGGGGACCTATGGCTACACCTTC	CASSLVQGTYGYTF
TRBV23-1	TRBJ1-5	TRBD1	.	TGCGCCAGCAGTCGCAACCGGGACAGGGTACGGGCCCAGCATTTT	CASSRNRDRVRAQHF
TRBV5-1	TRBJ1-1	TRBD1	.	TGCGCCAGCAGCTTAACGGGACAGCTGAACACTGAAGCTTTCTTT	CASSLTGQLNTEAFF
TRBV7-8	TRBJ2-1	TRBD1	.	TGTGCCACCACGACAGGGGGCAAATACAATGAGCAGTTCTTC	CATTTGGKYNEQFF
TRBV7-8	TRBJ1-3	.	.	TGTGCCAGCAGCTCCACAGGGTACTCTGGAAACACCATATATTTT	CASSSTGYSGNTIYF
TRBV28	TRBJ1-6	.	.	TGTGCCAGCACCCCTCTGGGAGAGGGATTTTCACCCCTCCACTTT	CASTPLGEGFSPLHF
TRBV27	TRBJ1-2	TRBD1	.	TGTGCCAGCAGTCCCCGGACAGGGGGCGTCTATGGCTACACCTTC	CASSPRTGGVYGYTF
TRBV11-2	TRBJ1-4	.	.	TGTGCCAGCAGCTTTCGGGGGGGAGATGAAAAACTGTTTTTT	CASSFRGGDEKLFF
TRBV5-1	TRBJ1-1	.	.	TGCGCCAGCAGCTTGCAGGGGATGAACACTGAAGCTTTCTTT	CASSLQGMNTEAFF
TRBV5-1	TRBJ2-2	.	.	TGCGCCAGCAGGACGGGACACGTGAACACCGGGGAGCTGTTTTTT	CASRTGHVNTGELFF
TRBV11-1	TRBJ2-7	TRBD1	.	TGTGCCAGCAGTTCAGGACAGGGGGCCTACGAGCAGTACTTC	CASSSGQGAYEQYF
TRBV9	TRBJ2-1	TRBD2	.	TGTGCCAGCAGCTCAGGACTAGCCAGCTCCTACAATGAGCAGTTCTTC	CASSSGLASSYNEQFF
TRBV7-2	TRBJ2-7	TRBD2	once	TGTGCCAGCAGCCCATGGACTAGCGGGAGAGGATACGAGCAGTACTTC	CASSPWTSGRGYEQYF
TRBV2	TRBJ2-7	.	.	TGTGCCAGCAGTGAAAGTCCCCAGGGGTACGAGCAGTACTTC	CASSESPQGYEQYF
TRBV2	TRBJ2-2	.	.	TGTGCCAGTTCAGTCCTCCAGGACACCGGGGAGCTGTTTTTT	CASSVLQDTGELFF
TRBV6-1	TRBJ1-1	.	.	TGTGCCAGCAGGTACACTAGGAACACTGAAGCTTTCTTT	CASRYTRNTEAFF
TRBV4-3	TRBJ2-2	TRBD2	.	TGCGCCAGCAGCCTAGCGGGCGTCACCGGGGAGCTGTTTTTT	CASSLAGVTGELFF
TRBV6-5	TRBJ2-7	.	.	TGTGCCAGCAGTGACTATCTAAAACTCTCCTACGAGCAGTACTTC	CASSDYLKLSYEQYF
TRBV5-5	TRBJ1-1	TRBD1	.	TGTGCCAGCAGCTTCGGACAGGGTGGGAGAAACACTGAAGCTTTCTTT	CASSFGQGGRNTEAFF
TRBV7-9	TRBJ2-7	.	.	TGTGCCAGCAGCTTAGGGGCAGCCCGGATCTACGAGCAGTACTTC	CASSLGAARIYEQYF
TRBV10-3	TRBJ2-3	TRBD2	.	TGTGCCATCAGTGATTATGGGGGGGAAAGAGATACGCAGTATTTT	CAISDYGGERDTQYF
TRBV28	TRBJ1-1	.	once	TGTGCCAGCAGTCCCGGGGGGGGGATACTAACACCTGAAGCTTTCTTT	CASSPGGGILTPEAFF
TRBV2	TRBJ2-4	.	.	TGTGCCAGCAGTGAGGAGGGTTCATCCAAAAACATTCAGTACTTC	CASSEEGSSKNIQYF
TRBV18	TRBJ1-2	TRBD1	few	TGTGCCAGCTCACCAACTGTAGGCCGACAGGGGGGAACTGGCTACACCTTC	CASSPTVGRQGGTGYTF
TRBV18	TRBJ1-2	.	.	TGTGCCAGCTCACGGGGCAACATCAACTATGGCTACACCTTC	CASSRGNINYGYTF
TRBV2	TRBJ2-7	.	.	TGTGCCAGCAGCCCCTCGCAGGGGTACATCTACGAGCAGTACTTC	CASSPSQGYIYEQYF
TRBV7-9	TRBJ1-3	.	few	TGTGCCAGCAGCTCCGGACCGGGATACTCTGGAAACACCATATATTTT	CASSSGPGYSGNTIYF
TRBV7-2	TRBJ1-6	.	.	TGTGCCAGCAGCTTAGCTAGTGCGACAGCGTCACCCCTCCACTTT	CASSLASATASPLHF
TRBV18	TRBJ2-2	TRBD1	.	TGTGCCAGCTCACGGGACAGGGGCTTCACCGGGGAGCTGTTTTTT	CASSRDRGFTGELFF
TRBV7-2	TRBJ2-5	TRBD2	.	TGTGCCAGCAGCTTAAACCTAGCGGTCGTTAAAGAGACCCAGTACTTC	CASSLNLAVVKETQYF
TRBV5-1	TRBJ2-5	TRBD2	.	TGCGCCAGCAGCAACAGGCCGGGACTAGCAAGAGAGACCCAGTACTTC	CASSNRPGLARETQYF
TRBV4-2	TRBJ2-4	.	.	TGTGCCAGCAGCCAAGAACCCGGGAAGGTTATTGGCAAAAACATTCAGTACTTC	CASSQEPGKVIGKNIQYF
TRBV6-5	TRBJ1-5	.	.	TGTGCCAGCAGTTACTCGAGAGGGATCAATCAGCCCCAGCATTTT	CASSYSRGINQPQHF
TRBV11-2	TRBJ2-4	TRBD2	.	TGTGCCAGCAGCTTTATAGAGCGGGGCAAAAACATTCAGTACTTC	CASSFIERGKNIQYF
TRBV10-2	TRBJ1-2	TRBD1	.	TGCGCCAGCAGTGACCAGACAGGGCTCTATGGCTACACCTTC	CASSDQTGLYGYTF
TRBV7-2	TRBJ1-2	TRBD1	few	TGTGCCAGCAGCCCCAGACAGGGGCTCAACTATGGCTACACCTTC	CASSPRQGLNYGYTF
TRBV30	TRBJ1-2	.	.	TGTGCCTGGAGTAACGGGGGACGGTATGGCTACACCTTC	CAWSNGGRYGYTF
TRBV30	TRBJ1-1	.	.	TGTGCCTGGAGTACTCAGGAGAACACTGAAGCTTTCTTT	CAWSTQENTEAFF
TRBV19	TRBJ1-5	TRBD1	.	TGTGCCAGTAGTATCAAGGGGACAGGGAACCAGCCCCAGCATTTT	CASSIKGTGNQPQHF